Listed below are T cell receptor beta chains from one sample, sequenced in a study of identifying expanded T cells in peripheral blood. TCRdb keeps only in-frame clones here, not all; method: immunoSEQ multiplex PCR. The sample lists some 130,000 clones, approximately 86% occurring once. The sample consisted of blood. These receptors came from a person between 18 and 75 years old in good health. Both conserved end residues are part of each CDR3. A D gene is named only where the DNA matches it firmly. The listing skips clone size in some rows; elsewhere it reads once, few, many or a size class.

j_gene | abundance | len | v_gene | d_gene | CDR3aa | CDR3nt
TRBJ2-6 | once | 16 | TRBV9 | - | CASSVEQGPGANVLTF | TGTGCCAGCAGCGTCGAACAGGGACCCGGGGCCAACGTCCTGACTTTC
TRBJ2-7 | - | 17 | TRBV2 | - | CASYDGIEGLRLYEQYF | TGTGCCAGCTATGACGGAATCGAAGGGTTAAGATTGTACGAGCAGTACTTC
TRBJ2-7 | - | 13 | TRBV4-1 | - | CASSVGNTYEQYF | TGCGCCAGCAGCGTCGGGAACACCTACGAGCAGTACTTC
TRBJ2-7 | - | 16 | TRBV7-2 | TRBD1 | CASSLGLLTGGDEQYF | TGTGCCAGCAGCTTAGGGCTGTTAACAGGGGGCGACGAGCAGTACTTC
TRBJ2-1 | - | 15 | TRBV11-3 | TRBD1 | CASSTGESSYNEQFF | TGTGCCAGCAGCACAGGGGAGAGCTCCTACAATGAGCAGTTCTTC
TRBJ1-1 | once | 15 | TRBV27 | - | CASSFEGLGNTEAFF | TGTGCCAGCAGTTTTGAGGGGCTCGGGAACACTGAAGCTTTCTTT
TRBJ2-7 | - | 15 | TRBV11-2 | - | CASRFAGKDSYEQYF | TGTGCCAGCAGGTTCGCCGGAAAGGACAGCTACGAGCAGTACTTC
TRBJ2-1 | - | 17 | TRBV27 | - | CASSLTGTFSSYNEQFF | TGTGCCAGCAGTTTGACCGGGACTTTCAGCTCCTACAATGAGCAGTTCTTC
TRBJ2-3 | - | 15 | TRBV2 | - | CASSERGLTGDTQYF | TGTGCCAGCAGTGAAAGAGGACTCACGGGGGATACGCAGTATTTT
TRBJ1-4 | once | 17 | TRBV5-1 | - | CASSLVSRLATNEKLFF | TGCGCCAGCAGCTTGGTATCCAGGCTTGCAACTAATGAAAAACTGTTTTTT
TRBJ1-4 | - | 12 | TRBV27 | - | CASSAGAGKLFF | TGTGCCAGCAGTGCCGGGGCCGGAAAACTGTTTTTT
TRBJ2-5 | - | 13 | TRBV5-1 | - | CASDVSGGETQYF | TGCGCCAGCGACGTGTCAGGGGGGGAGACCCAGTACTTC
TRBJ2-5 | - | 15 | TRBV7-3 | TRBD1 | CASSLMGQGQETQYF | TGTGCCAGCAGCTTAATGGGACAGGGACAAGAGACCCAGTACTTC
TRBJ1-3 | - | 15 | TRBV6-1 | - | CASSAQGIAGNTIYF | TGTGCCAGCAGTGCTCAGGGGATCGCTGGAAACACCATATATTTT
TRBJ2-3 | - | 14 | TRBV7-9 | - | CASSTGLLTDTQYF | TGTGCCAGCAGCACAGGCCTTCTCACAGATACGCAGTATTTT
TRBJ1-4 | - | 16 | TRBV4-3 | - | CASSQGVRRYNEKLFF | TGCGCCAGCAGCCAAGGAGTCCGGAGATATAATGAAAAACTGTTTTTT
TRBJ2-5 | - | 16 | TRBV7-8 | - | CASSHGTAPGSGPQYF | TGTGCCAGCAGCCACGGGACTGCCCCAGGGTCGGGGCCCCAGTACTTC
TRBJ2-7 | once | 12 | TRBV7-3 | - | CASSLVSYEQYF | TGTGCCAGCAGCTTAGTAAGCTACGAGCAGTACTTC
TRBJ2-1 | - | 15 | TRBV7-9 | TRBD2 | CASSWGLAEFNEQFF | TGTGCCAGCAGCTGGGGACTAGCGGAATTTAATGAGCAGTTCTTC
TRBJ2-2 | - | 16 | TRBV19 | TRBD1 | CASSPKGQSSTGELFF | TGTGCCAGTAGCCCGAAGGGACAGTCGAGCACCGGGGAGCTGTTTTTT
TRBJ1-1 | - | 15 | TRBV28 | TRBD1 | CASPRLGTGNTEAFF | TGTGCCAGCCCGAGACTTGGGACAGGGAACACTGAAGCTTTCTTT
TRBJ2-1 | - | 17 | TRBV5-1 | TRBD1 | CASSLPRLDRKYNEQFF | TGCGCCAGCAGCCTTCCCCGACTGGACAGGAAGTACAATGAGCAGTTCTTC
TRBJ2-3 | - | 13 | TRBV6-1 | TRBD1 | CATSDRGVDTQYF | TGTGCCACCTCGGACAGGGGGGTAGATACGCAGTATTTT
TRBJ2-5 | once | 13 | TRBV6-5 | - | CASRRGIWETQYF | TGTGCCAGCCGGAGAGGGATCTGGGAGACCCAGTACTTC
TRBJ1-1 | - | 14 | TRBV7-8 | - | CASSSRRANTEAFF | TGTGCCAGCAGTTCCAGAAGGGCGAACACTGAAGCTTTCTTT
TRBJ2-7 | - | 14 | TRBV14 | - | CASSQGQGGYEQYF | TGTGCCAGCAGCCAGGGGCAGGGCGGATACGAGCAGTACTTC